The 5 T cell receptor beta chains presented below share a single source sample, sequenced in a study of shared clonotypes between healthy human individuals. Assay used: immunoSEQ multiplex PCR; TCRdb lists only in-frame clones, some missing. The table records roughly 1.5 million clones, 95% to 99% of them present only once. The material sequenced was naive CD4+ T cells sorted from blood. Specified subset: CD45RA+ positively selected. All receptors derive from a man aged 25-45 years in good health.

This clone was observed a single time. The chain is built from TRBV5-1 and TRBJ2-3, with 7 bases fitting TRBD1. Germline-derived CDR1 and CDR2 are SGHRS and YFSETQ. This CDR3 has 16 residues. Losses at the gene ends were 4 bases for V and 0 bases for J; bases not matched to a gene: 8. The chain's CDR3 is CASSQTGRSSTDTQYF. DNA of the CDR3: TGCGCCAGCAGCCAGACAGGGAGAAGTAGCACAGATACGCAGTATTTT. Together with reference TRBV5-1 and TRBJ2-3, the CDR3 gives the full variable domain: KAGVTQTPRYLIKTRGQQVTLSCSPISGHRSVSWYQQTPGQGLQFLFEYFSETQRNKGNFPGRFSGRQFSNSRSEMNVSTLELGDSALYLCASSQTGRSSTDTQYFGPGTRLTVL.

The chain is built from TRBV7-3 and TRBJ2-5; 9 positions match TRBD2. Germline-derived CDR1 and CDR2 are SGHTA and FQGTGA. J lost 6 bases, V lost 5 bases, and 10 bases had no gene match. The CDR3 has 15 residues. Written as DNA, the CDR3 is TGTGCCAGCAGCCCCCATCTAGCGGGACTTAAGACCCAGTACTTC. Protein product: CASSPHLAGLKTQYF.

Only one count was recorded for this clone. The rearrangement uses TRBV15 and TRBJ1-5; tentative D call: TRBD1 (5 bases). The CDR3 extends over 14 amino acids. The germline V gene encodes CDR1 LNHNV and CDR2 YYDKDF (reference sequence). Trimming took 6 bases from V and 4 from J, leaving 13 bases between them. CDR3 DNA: TGTGCCACCAGTGCCTCACAGGTTAATCAGCCCCAGCATTTT. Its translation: CATSASQVNQPQHF. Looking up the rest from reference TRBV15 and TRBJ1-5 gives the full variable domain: DAMVIQNPRYQVTQFGKPVTLSCSQTLNHNVMYWYQQKSSQAPKLLFHYYDKDFNNEADTPDNFQSRRPNTSFCFLDIRSPGLGDTAMYLCATSASQVNQPQHFGDGTRLSIL.

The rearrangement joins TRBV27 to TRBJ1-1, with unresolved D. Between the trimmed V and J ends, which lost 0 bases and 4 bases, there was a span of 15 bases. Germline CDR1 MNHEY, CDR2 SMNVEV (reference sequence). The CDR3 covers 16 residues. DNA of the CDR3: TGTGCCAGCAGTTTATCCGGCACCAACAAGGGCACTGAAGCTTTCTTT. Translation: CASSLSGTNKGTEAFF.

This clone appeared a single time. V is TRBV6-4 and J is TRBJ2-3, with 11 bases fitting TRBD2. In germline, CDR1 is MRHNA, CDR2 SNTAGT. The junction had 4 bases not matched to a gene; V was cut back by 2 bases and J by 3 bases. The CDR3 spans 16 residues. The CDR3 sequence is CASSDTSGSLTDTQYF. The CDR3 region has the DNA TGTGCCAGCAGTGACACTAGCGGGAGTCTTACAGATACGCAGTATTTT.